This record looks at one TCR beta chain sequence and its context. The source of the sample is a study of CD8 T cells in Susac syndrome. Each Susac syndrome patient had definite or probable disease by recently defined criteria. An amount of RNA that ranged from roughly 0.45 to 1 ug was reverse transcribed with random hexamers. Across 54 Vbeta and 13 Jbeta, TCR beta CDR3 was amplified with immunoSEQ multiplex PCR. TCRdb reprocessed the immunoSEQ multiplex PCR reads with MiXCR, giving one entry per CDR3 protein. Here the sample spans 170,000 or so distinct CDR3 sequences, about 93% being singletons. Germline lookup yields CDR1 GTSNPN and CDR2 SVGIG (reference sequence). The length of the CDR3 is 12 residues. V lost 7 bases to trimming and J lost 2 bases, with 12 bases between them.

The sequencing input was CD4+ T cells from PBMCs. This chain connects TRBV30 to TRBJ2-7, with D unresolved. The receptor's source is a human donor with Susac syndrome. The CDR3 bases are TGTGCCTCAAAGGGTGGCGCCTACGAGCAGTACTTC. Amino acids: CASKGGAYEQYF.